A single sample is the source of the 32 T cell receptor beta chains below, sequenced in a study of blood T cell repertoires in COVID-19. The assay was immunoSEQ multiplex PCR, and TCRdb's table has in-frame clones only and misses some. The table lists about 140,000 clones, about three quarters of them singletons. Specimen: peripheral blood. These receptor sequences come from a woman aged 55-70 years with acute or convalescent COVID-19.

The chain carries TRBV7-9 and TRBJ1-1; D is unclear. CDR1 is SEHNR, CDR2 FQNEAQ, per germline (reference sequence). Trimming pared 5 bases from V and 1 base from J, leaving 17 bases between. This CDR3 region has 16 residues. The chain's CDR3 is CASSPPGLPKNTEAFF. The CDR3 DNA reads TGTGCCAGCAGCCCTCCAGGCTTACCGAAGAACACTGAAGCTTTCTTT.

The V call is TRBV18, the J call TRBJ1-1; a weak D match, TRBD1 (5 bases). V dropped 5 bases and J dropped 3 bases, with 10 bases sitting between them. From germline, CDR1 is KGHSH and CDR2 LQKENI. The CDR3 is 13 amino acids. CDR3 sequence: CASSLGGDTEAFF. The CDR3 coding sequence is TGTGCCAGCTCATTGGGGGGGGACACTGAAGCTTTCTTT.

The V gene is TRBV5-4, the J gene TRBJ2-3; weak D call: TRBD2 (6 bases). CDR1 is SGHNT and CDR2 is YYREEE in the germline V gene (reference sequence). CDR3 size: 14 residues. The ends were cut back, 4 bases at V and 4 bases at J, with 13 bases in the middle. In DNA form, the CDR3 reads TGTGCCAGCAGCCTAGGGGACTTCGCAGATACGCAGTATTTT. Translated: CASSLGDFADTQYF.

V usage is TRBV10-2 and J usage is TRBJ2-1; D gene uncertain. Germline CDR1 is WSHSY and CDR2 is SAAADI. Trimming took 3 bases from V and 8 from J, leaving 11 bases between them. The CDR3 runs 13 residues. CDR3 loop: CASSEFDWDEQFF. DNA of the CDR3: TGCGCCAGCAGTGAATTTGACTGGGATGAGCAGTTCTTC.

This chain connects TRBV5-1 to TRBJ1-2; unclear D gene. This CDR3 has 13 amino acids. V dropped 5 bases and J dropped 3 bases, with 11 bases sitting between them. Germline V CDR1 and CDR2: SGHRS, YFSETQ. This chain's CDR3 is CASSSGSHYGYTF. CDR3 coding DNA: TGCGCCAGCAGTTCAGGTTCTCACTATGGCTACACCTTC.

The CDR3 DNA is TGTGCCAGCAGCACATGGACACCGCCCCAAGAGACCCAGTACTTC. Its protein is CASSTWTPPQETQYF. The V call is TRBV7-9, the J call TRBJ2-5; the D gene is possibly TRBD1 (5 bases). Germline assignment: CDR1 SEHNR and CDR2 FQNEAQ (reference sequence). This CDR3 is 15 amino acids long. Deletions cut 5 bases from V and 1 base from J, with 14 bases between.

The V gene is TRBV5-1, the J gene TRBJ2-7; 7 nucleotides match TRBD1. With 1 base clipped from V and 0 bases from J, the junction kept 7 bases outside the gene matches. The V gene's germline CDR1 is SGHRS and CDR2 YFSETQ. The CDR3 length is 16 residues. The CDR3 DNA reads TGCGCCAGCAGCTTGACAGGGGCTTCCCGCTCCTACGAGCAGTACTTC. It encodes CASSLTGASRSYEQYF.

The chain recombines TRBV28 with TRBJ2-7, with 10 bases fitting TRBD2. V lost 7 bases to trimming and J lost 4 bases; unmatched junction nucleotides: 7. This CDR3 has 14 residues. CDR1 is MDHEN and CDR2 is SYDVKM in the germline V gene. The CDR3 region has the DNA TGTGCCAGCAAGACTAGCGGGTTGCTATACGAGCAGTACTTC. Its translation: CASKTSGLLYEQYF. Complete variable domain (other parts from reference TRBV28 and TRBJ2-7): DVKVTQSSRYLVKRTGEKVFLECVQDMDHENMFWYRQDPGLGLRLIYFSYDVKMKEKGDIPEGYSVSREKKERFSLILESASTNQTSMYLCASKTSGLLYEQYFGPGTRLTVT.

This clone was seen just once. The CDR3 loop reads CASSSGQITEAFF. The CDR3, as DNA: TGTGCCAGCAGTTCCGGACAGATCACTGAAGCTTTCTTT. The J gene is TRBJ1-1, the V gene TRBV28; D possibly corresponds to TRBD1 (6 bases). Trimming shortened V by 4 bases and J by 4 bases, and 10 bases separated the two germline ends. The CDR3 sequence is 13 residues long. Germline CDR1 is MDHEN and CDR2 is SYDVKM. Full variable domain (rest looked up from reference TRBV28 and TRBJ1-1): DVKVTQSSRYLVKRTGEKVFLECVQDMDHENMFWYRQDPGLGLRLIYFSYDVKMKEKGDIPEGYSVSREKKERFSLILESASTNQTSMYLCASSSGQITEAFFGQGTRLTVV.

This chain uses TRBV9 with TRBJ2-7, with 10 bases lining up with TRBD2. J gave up 2 bases and V 4 bases, and 21 bases lay outside the gene matches. The CDR3 has 20 amino acids. Germline loops: CDR1 SGDLS, CDR2 YYNGEE. In DNA, the CDR3 is TGTGCCAGCAGCCCCCACGGTAGGAGGCGAGCGGGAGGGCCTCCCTACGAGCAGTACTTC. Protein: CASSPHGRRRAGGPPYEQYF.

The chain recombines TRBV6-5 with TRBJ1-1; D gene unclear. The ends were cut back, 6 bases at V and 1 base at J, with 15 bases in the middle. The CDR3 runs to 15 residues. The germline CDR1 and CDR2 sequences are MNHEY and SVGAGI. The CDR3 region is CASSSRPRGNTEAFF. Written as DNA, the CDR3 is TGTGCCAGCAGCTCCCGCCCAAGAGGGAACACTGAAGCTTTCTTT.

This clone was seen more than once but under ten times. The chain uses TRBV28 and TRBJ2-1; 8 bases fit TRBD2. J lost 4 bases, V lost 2 bases, and 4 bases had no gene match. Germline CDR1 reads MDHEN; CDR2 reads SYDVKM. CDR3 length equals 15 residues. Written as DNA, the CDR3 is TGTGCCAGCAGTTTAGTGGCGGGAGGATACAATGAGCAGTTCTTC. Encoded protein: CASSLVAGGYNEQFF.

This clone was found a few times. This sequence joins TRBV11-2 and TRBJ2-7, with 12 bases that match TRBD2. After removal of 4 bases from V and 0 bases from J, the junction contained 7 bases not matched to a gene. The CDR3 extends over 17 amino acids. Germline CDR1 reads SGHAT; CDR2 reads FQNNGV. The CDR3 protein is CASSSARLAGDSYEQYF. In nucleotides, the CDR3 is TGTGCCAGCAGCTCGGCCCGACTAGCGGGAGACTCCTACGAGCAGTACTTC.

J is TRBJ2-3 and V is TRBV29-1; no clear D gene. The germline gives CDR1 SQVTM, CDR2 ANQGSEA. V lost 5 bases and J 2 bases, leaving 11 bases between the germline ends. The CDR3 is 13 residues long. The CDR3 region has the DNA TGCAGCGTTCAGTTGCGGCCCACAGATACGCAGTATTTT. Translating gives CSVQLRPTDTQYF.

A few counts support this clone. This rearrangement joins TRBV7-8 to TRBJ1-1; D is unresolved. V was pared by 2 bases and J by 0 bases, with 19 bases between. Germline V gene sequence: CDR1 SGHVS, CDR2 FQNEAQ. CDR3 size: 18 residues. CDR3 nucleotide sequence: TGTGCCAGCAGCTTAAAGATGCCGGGGTCCACGATGAACACTGAAGCTTTCTTT. Protein product: CASSLKMPGSTMNTEAFF.

V gene TRBV10-1 combines with J gene TRBJ2-2; tentative D call: TRBD2 (6 bases). Looked up from germline, CDR1 is WNHNN and CDR2 is SYGVQD (reference sequence). The CDR3 length is 17 residues. V was clipped by 7 bases and J by 2 bases, with 20 bases between them. CDR3 coding DNA: TGCGCCAGCAACCTTACTCTAGCGCGTCGAAACACCGGGGAGCTGTTTTTT. Protein: CASNLTLARRNTGELFF.

This sequence joins TRBV24-1 and TRBJ1-2; maybe TRBD1 (5 bases). This CDR3 has 11 amino acids. Deletions cut 5 bases from V and 6 bases from J, with 6 bases between. Germline V gene sequence: CDR1 KGHDR, CDR2 SFDVKD. The CDR3, as DNA: TGTGCCACCAGTGGCAGGGATGGCTACACCTTC. Translated, it gives CATSGRDGYTF.

The chain joins TRBV5-5 to TRBJ2-7, with 10 bases that match TRBD2. V lost 6 bases, J lost 4 bases, and 7 bases stayed unmatched. Germline V gene sequence: CDR1 SGHKS, CDR2 YYEKEE (reference sequence). This CDR3 is 14 amino acids long. The CDR3 DNA sequence: TGTGCCAGCACCCTTCGGACTAGCGGTTACGAGCAGTACTTC. It encodes CASTLRTSGYEQYF.

The chain has TRBV19 and TRBJ2-5, with 10 nucleotides matching TRBD1. The trim removed 6 bases at V and 5 bases at J, leaving 12 bases unmatched. The germline CDR1 and CDR2 sequences are LNHDA and SQIVND (reference sequence). This CDR3 comprises 16 residues. The CDR3 DNA reads TGTGCCAGTAGCTTGGGACAGGGGATTTTAGAGGAGACCCAGTACTTC. This encodes CASSLGQGILEETQYF.

This clone was observed a few times. V and J are TRBV7-9 and TRBJ2-7; TRBD1 is a possible D gene (6 bases). This CDR3 is built from 16 residues. The germline gives CDR1 SEHNR, CDR2 FQNEAQ (reference sequence). Between the trimmed V and J ends, which lost 1 base and 0 bases, there was a span of 13 bases. In nucleotides, the CDR3 is TGTGCCAGCAGCTTAGTAGGGGGACCGAACTCCTACGAGCAGTACTTC. The encoded protein is CASSLVGGPNSYEQYF.

The genes are TRBV20-1 and TRBJ1-6; D is undetermined. Germline V gives CDR1 DFQATT, CDR2 SNEGSKA (reference sequence). V lost 6 bases to trimming and J lost 5 bases, with 11 bases between them. The CDR3 totals 13 residues. This chain's CDR3 is CSASISDNSPLHF. In DNA, the CDR3 is TGCAGTGCGAGTATTTCTGATAATTCACCCCTCCACTTT.

The chain carries TRBV27 and TRBJ2-7; 8 positions match TRBD1. Germline V lookup: CDR1 MNHEY, CDR2 SMNVEV (reference sequence). CDR3 length: 14 residues. Germline trimming cut 2 bases from V and 2 bases from J; bases unmatched to any gene: 2. CDR3 loop: CASSLLQGAYEQYF. The CDR3 DNA sequence: TGTGCCAGCAGTTTACTACAGGGGGCCTACGAGCAGTACTTC.

This sequence joins TRBV6-5 and TRBJ1-1, with D possibly being TRBD1 (6 bases). V was cut by 2 bases and J by 1 base, with 8 bases left in between. The CDR3 runs to 14 residues. Germline loops: CDR1 MNHEY, CDR2 SVGAGI. CDR3 sequence reads: CASSYQGKNTEAFF. The DNA of the CDR3 is TGTGCCAGCAGTTACCAGGGGAAGAACACTGAAGCTTTCTTT.

This sequence joins TRBV19 and TRBJ1-1; D is perhaps TRBD1 (5 bases). Germline CDR1 reads LNHDA; CDR2 reads SQIVND (reference sequence). The CDR3 is made up of 15 amino acids. V lost 7 bases, J lost 3 bases, and 18 bases lay in between. CDR3 in amino acids: CASKQATGVYTEAFF. The CDR3 DNA follows: TGTGCCAGTAAACAGGCTACAGGCGTTTACACTGAAGCTTTCTTT.

This clone has only a few counts. This chain joins TRBV10-2 and TRBJ2-1; a weak D match, TRBD2 (5 bases). CDR3 length: 11 residues. V shed 8 bases and J shed 12 bases, with 14 bases lying between them. CDR1 is WSHSY, CDR2 SAAADI, per germline. The CDR3 here is CASGSGSRQFF. The CDR3 DNA reads as TGCGCCAGCGGAAGCGGCTCTAGGCAGTTCTTC.

This clone was seen once. V and J are TRBV7-3 and TRBJ2-6; 7 bases align to TRBD1. The ends lost 5 bases at V and 0 bases at J; junction bases unmatched: 7. Germline V CDR1 and CDR2: SGHTA, FQGTGA. The CDR3 contains 17 residues. The CDR3, as DNA: TGTGCCAGCAGCCCCGGGACAGCGAACTCTGGGGCCAACGTCCTGACTTTC. Its protein is CASSPGTANSGANVLTF.

This chain connects TRBV6-6 to TRBJ2-3; 10 bases line up with TRBD2. Germline lookup yields CDR1 MNHNY and CDR2 SVGAGI (reference sequence). The CDR3 totals 16 residues. V trimming: 4 bases; J trimming: 8 bases; junction bases outside the gene matches: 12. CDR3 in amino acids: CASSSSSGSPQGTQYF. In nucleotides, the CDR3 is TGTGCCAGCAGTTCCTCTAGCGGGAGCCCTCAGGGTACGCAGTATTTT.

The rearrangement uses TRBV2 and TRBJ2-1, with D maybe TRBD2 (6 bases). The CDR3 contains 16 residues. Germline V gene data show CDR1 as SNHLY and CDR2 as FYNNEI. Trimming took 5 bases from V and 0 from J, leaving 14 bases between them. CDR3 amino acids: CASSPRGLVSYNEQFF. The CDR3 region has the DNA TGTGCCAGCAGTCCGCGGGGACTGGTCTCCTACAATGAGCAGTTCTTC.

V usage is TRBV27 and J usage is TRBJ1-2, with D maybe TRBD1 (5 bases). The germline CDR1 and CDR2 sequences are MNHEY and SMNVEV (reference sequence). V lost 2 bases, J lost 4 bases, and 11 bases lay in between. This CDR3 has 14 amino acids. The CDR3 DNA reads as TGTGCCAGCAGTTTAAGGCAGGGTCGCTATGGCTACACCTTC. Translated: CASSLRQGRYGYTF.

The rearrangement joins TRBV15 to TRBJ2-7, with 7 bases that match TRBD2. This CDR3 spans 15 amino acids. J was trimmed by 5 bases and V by 3 bases; bases with no gene match: 10. The germline CDR1 and CDR2 sequences are LNHNV and YYDKDF (reference sequence). In DNA, the CDR3 is TGTGCCACCAGCAGGTACGGACTAGGTATAAACGAGCAGTACTTC. It codes for CATSRYGLGINEQYF.

This chain uses TRBV6-1 with TRBJ1-2; TRBD1 agrees at 11 bases. The CDR3 has 17 residues. Germline loops: CDR1 MNHNS, CDR2 SASEGT. The V gene end was trimmed by 4 bases and the J gene end by 6 bases; junction bases not matched to a gene: 13. CDR3 sequence reads: CASSAGGGPGQGDGYTF. CDR3 nucleotide sequence: TGTGCCAGCAGTGCGGGGGGGGGCCCGGGACAGGGGGATGGCTACACCTTC.

This chain connects TRBV9 to TRBJ1-2; TRBD1 agrees at 8 bases. CDR3 length: 14 amino acids. With V trimmed by 2 bases and J by 6 bases, 6 bases remained unmatched. Germline loops: CDR1 SGDLS, CDR2 YYNGEE. The CDR3 sequence: CASSVWTGQDGYTF. Written as DNA, the CDR3 is TGTGCCAGCAGCGTTTGGACAGGGCAAGATGGCTACACCTTC.